This TCR beta chain is from a study of T cells in Graves' hyperthyroidism and ophthalmopathy. The junction had 4 bases not matched to a gene; V was cut back by 1 base and J by 0 bases. Looked up from germline, CDR1 is SGHRS and CDR2 is YFSETQ. The CDR3 loop spans 16 amino acids. This clonotype was counted many times. Lactation, pregnancy, other autoimmune disease or uncontrolled infection excluded patients. RNA transcripts were the template for amplifying TCR beta CDR3 regions. First-round RT-PCR with HTBI primers amplified the TCR CDR3 region. A single record per CDR3 protein comes from TCRdb applying MiXCR to the multiplex PCR reads. The sample has more than 500,000 distinct CDR3 sequences, 35% to 55% seen once; the top ten hold under 20%.

The receptor comes from an adult woman with Graves' disease, either hyperthyroidism or ophthalmopathy (not recorded which). The genes are TRBV5-1 and TRBJ2-5; 9 bases agree with TRBD1. The material sequenced was peripheral blood or thyroid tissue (not recorded which). The CDR3 sequence: CASSLWDRDYQETQYF. Here the CDR3 DNA reads TGCGCCAGCAGCTTGTGGGACAGGGATTACCAAGAGACCCAGTACTTC.